This is a list of T cell receptor beta chains from one sample in a study of metastatic and nonmetastatic thyroid tumors. TCRdb re-analyzed the PCR reads using MiXCR. The repertoire includes under 15,000 clones, 30% to 35% of them detected once, and 12% sits in the top ten. Sequencing used tumor tissue. These receptors were obtained from a female donor with papillary thyroid cancer or a benign thyroid nodule (not recorded which). Some clones in this sample may be carry-over from other donors' samples. CDR3s include the opening cysteine and the closing phenylalanine or tryptophan. A D gene is named only where the DNA matches it firmly. Not all rows give a size; the values are once, few, many and, for expanded clones, a class.

clone size	J gene	D gene	V gene	CDR3 DNA	CDR3 protein
NA	TRBJ2-7	TRBD1	TRBV28	TGTGCCAGCAGTTGGGACAGGGAAGCCTACGATCAGTACTTC	CASSWDREAYDQYF
NA	TRBJ1-1	NA	TRBV28	TGTGCCAGCAGTTCGATGAACGGATACACTGAAGCTTTCTTT	CASSSMNGYTEAFF
NA	TRBJ2-7	NA	TRBV7-2	TGTGCCAGCAGCGTGGGGGGCAGGGTTGAGCAGTACTTC	CASSVGGRVEQYF
NA	TRBJ2-7	NA	TRBV18	TGTGCCAGCTCACCCGCCGGGCTTATCTACGAGCAGTACTTC	CASSPAGLIYEQYF
many	TRBJ2-5	TRBD2	TRBV28	TGTGCCAGCACTGACGGGGGGGGTGGGTGGACGGAGACCCAGTACTTC	CASTDGGGGWTETQYF
few	TRBJ2-2	NA	TRBV28	TGTGCCAGCAGTCTCAACACCGGGGAGCTGTTTTTT	CASSLNTGELFF
NA	TRBJ2-7	NA	TRBV7-8	TGTGCCAGCAGCCTAGTGACCGAGCAGTACTTC	CASSLVTEQYF
NA	TRBJ1-5	TRBD1	TRBV30	TGTGCCTGGAGTCTAGGGACAGGGGTTCAGCCCCAGCATTTT	CAWSLGTGVQPQHF
NA	TRBJ1-4	TRBD1	TRBV6-1	TGTGCCAGCAGTGGGGACAGCTCTAATGAAAAACTGTTTTTT	CASSGDSSNEKLFF
few	TRBJ2-5	NA	TRBV28	TGTGCCAGCAGTTTAGGACGGTCGTTCCAACAGACCCAGTACTTC	CASSLGRSFQQTQYF
NA	TRBJ2-1	NA	TRBV28	TGTGCCAGCAGTATCATTAACGCCGGACCTCCGTTCTTC	CASSIINAGPPFF
NA	TRBJ1-3	NA	TRBV2	TGTGCCAGCAGTGAAGGGAGTAACGCCATATATTTT	CASSEGSNAIYF
many	TRBJ1-5	NA	TRBV2	TGTGCCAGCAATGGCGGATATAGCAATCAGCCCCAGCATTTT	CASNGGYSNQPQHF
many	TRBJ1-5	NA	TRBV24-1	TGTGCCACCAGTGGGTGGGGCAATCAGCCCCAGCATTTT	CATSGWGNQPQHF
few	TRBJ1-1	NA	TRBV6-1	TGTGCCAGAAGTACCAAGCTTAGAGCTTTCTTT	CARSTKLRAFF
NA	TRBJ2-1	TRBD2	TRBV28	TGTGCCAGCAGTTTCAGCGGGGGGGGAGTACACAATGAGCAGTTCTTC	CASSFSGGGVHNEQFF
NA	TRBJ1-1	NA	TRBV3-1	TGTGCCAGCAGCCAGGGGTGGCAGAGGAACACTGAAGCTTTCTTT	CASSQGWQRNTEAFF
NA	TRBJ2-7	NA	TRBV20-1	TGCAGTGCTCCGACACAGGGAAGGAGTTACTTC	CSAPTQGRSYF
few	TRBJ1-4	TRBD1	TRBV19	TGTGCCAGCGCCGAAAGGGGGCGGGGAAAACTGTTTTTT	CASAERGRGKLFF
NA	TRBJ2-1	TRBD2	TRBV11-1	TGTGCCAGCAGCCCCCCCGGGCGGGGGGGCAATGAGCAGTTCTTC	CASSPPGRGGNEQFF
NA	TRBJ1-2	NA	TRBV7-9	TGTGCCAGCAGCTACAGGGAGAGTGGCTACACCTTC	CASSYRESGYTF
NA	TRBJ2-2	NA	TRBV6-1	TGTGCCAGCACTAGAGCGGCAGGGCAGGGCGGGGAGCTGTTTTTT	CASTRAAGQGGELFF
NA	TRBJ2-3	NA	TRBV11-2	TGTGCCAGCAGCCCAGAGAGGGCGAGAGATACGCAGTATTTT	CASSPERARDTQYF
medium-sized	TRBJ1-2	NA	TRBV7-2	TGTGCCAGCAGCTCTACCCTCGGACAGAACTATGGCTACACCTTC	CASSSTLGQNYGYTF
NA	TRBJ2-3	NA	TRBV5-1	TGCGCCAGCAGCTTACTCAGGGAAAGCACAGATACGCAGTATTTT	CASSLLRESTDTQYF
medium-sized	TRBJ2-7	TRBD2	TRBV6-1	TGTGCCAGCAGTGAAAGGATGGCTAGCGGGAGGTTGGATTACGAGCAGTACTTC	CASSERMASGRLDYEQYF
NA	TRBJ1-2	NA	TRBV11-2	TGTGCCAGCAGCGGCAACGTGGACGGCTACACCTTC	CASSGNVDGYTF